This TCR beta chain was captured by sequencing in a study of shared clonotypes between healthy human individuals (TCRdb year 2020). With regard to the full study: Two women and a few men aged 18 to 49 years were included in the cohort. Each donor's leukapheresis produced roughly between roughly 0.85 and 9.5 billion PBMCs. To increase sequencing depth and limit assay-specific biases, TCR repertoire library preparation and sequencing were carried out by different laboratories using diverse techniques. For each donor, CD4 naive and CD4 memory were each run on three plates, CD8 naive on two plates, and CD8 memory on one plate. Blood TCR repertoires of roughly five healthy adults were deeply sequenced to estimate repertoire size and the extent of clonotype sharing between individuals. On the study overall, not on this receptor specifically: Naive subsets generally had larger estimated clonotype richness than memory subsets did. Rarefaction of sorted-subset datasets indicated incomplete sequencing despite the large sequencing depth. Clonotypes shared by all four sorted-subset donors showed higher generation probabilities than non-shared clonotypes. Pairwise subsampling led to the expectation that sequencing depth would affect the degree of clonotype sharing among donors. Sampling was limited to blood, and TCR repertoires in tissue likely differ from TCR repertoires in blood. Sharing across four donors was observed for approximately 5% of naive CD4, less than 4% of naive CD8, 2% to 2.5% of memory CD4, and less than 0.45% of memory CD8 clonotypes. The genetic and exposure-history diversity represented was limited by the small number of donors.

There are 14 amino acids in the CDR3, from cysteine to phenylalanine inclusive. Of all the DNA, just the CDR3 is kept, 42 bases in frame from base 1. CDR1 LNHNV and CDR2 YYDKDF were looked up in the germline V gene (reference sequence). V and J are truncated by 1 base and 4 bases respectively, leaving an intervening sequence of 7 bases. Healthy HIV-negative adults with no recently reported acute infections or vaccinations were included as donors. Only Caucasian adults living in Nashville, Tennessee, USA were represented among the donors. Magnetic negative selection was used to enrich CD4+ T cells, after which naive cells were positively selected on CD45RA and the negative fraction became the memory subset. After blood collection by leukapheresis, PBMCs were isolated using Ficoll-Histopaque density gradient centrifugation and then cryopreserved in the vapor phase of liquid nitrogen. Analytical flow cytometry was used to check the purity and quantity of each magnetically sorted T cell population. Genomic DNA was isolated from each sorted fraction and quantified by UV absorbance on a Nanodrop 2000c.

TCR CDR3 regions were amplified from genomic DNA by multiplex PCR using the deep immunoSEQ assay. For each cell subset, the extracted genomic DNA was distributed evenly across all wells of several immunoSEQ 96-well plates, and each plate served as one replicate. For sorted subsets, roughly 0.2 ug genomic DNA, equal to tens of thousands of T cell genomes, was loaded into each replicate PCR. Purified libraries were quantified with a Qubit 3.0 fluorometer, sized on a Bioanalyzer 2100, and re-quantified with the KAPA Library Quantification kit. Every immunoSEQ 96-well plate was sequenced on a separate single-read 150-cycle Illumina NextSeq 550 flow cell. The paper's data handling went like this. Because the immunoSEQ output included only junctional sequences and no quality scores, the filtering could not be the same as the filtering used for full-length reads. Sequences were annotated with PyIR, a Python wrapper for IgBLAST v1.9, using IMGT germline references to assign V/J genes and CDR3. Reads were filtered out if the reads had weak V/J assignments (E-value above 1e-6), no CDR3, stop codons, out-of-frame junctions, or ambiguous translated residues. V3J clonotypes were defined by identical inferred V gene, J gene, and CDR3 amino acid sequence. Percentage overlap between repertoires was computed as shared unique clonotypes divided by the size of the smaller repertoire. RTK rarefaction, the Chao1 estimator, and Recon v2.1 estimates of unobserved clonotypes were used to assess repertoire richness. OLGA was used to compute generation probabilities for all TCRbeta clonotypes that the gDNA method yielded from several donors. Not all clones reach the TCRdb copy of this immuneACCESS table, which keeps in-frame sequences only. Checked studies attribute under half of the gap to unresolved V genes and leave the rest unexplained. V and J calls plus clone size are reproduced from that table; the DNA served to infer D and trimming. This sample is represented by about 660,000 clones; approximately 79% of them were singletons. The ten biggest clones cover less than 2% of the sample.

This clone was recorded only once. Its antigen is currently not known. The input lacks base qualities; no much larger clone sits a single base away. Other DNA sequences in this specimen translate into the identical CDR3. Rearrangement joined TRBV15 to TRBJ1-4; the D gene is perhaps TRBD1, on 5 matching bases. This TCR was recovered from a woman under 40 in good health. Sequencing input: memory CD4+ T cells sorted from blood. Explained via the paper, the cell subset or site label denotes: CD45RA-negative fraction. The sequenced DNA: TGTGCCACCAGCAGAGCGGGGGGTAATGAAAAACTGTTTTTT. Its coded protein is CATSRAGGNEKLFF.